The 8 T cell receptor beta chains below all came from one sample that was sequenced in a study of radiotherapy plus CTLA-4 blockade in lung cancer. Some clones are missing from TCRdb's copy, which holds only in-frame ones; the method was immunoSEQ multiplex PCR. The data contain approximately 41,000 clones, about 74% of them singletons. Specimen: peripheral blood, collected from a patient treated with radiotherapy plus ipilimumab. These receptors were taken from a human donor with non-small cell lung cancer who had stable disease on radiotherapy plus ipilimumab.

V and J are TRBV5-1 and TRBJ2-3; 9 nucleotides line up with TRBD2. This CDR3 region has 16 residues. Per germline, CDR1 SGHRS and CDR2 YFSETQ. V shed 5 bases, J shed 4 bases, and the junction held 11 bases outside the gene matches. CDR3 DNA sequence: TGCGCCAGCAGTTCCGGCGGGGGGGGCTTCGCAGATACGCAGTATTTT. Its protein product is CASSSGGGGFADTQYF.

V is TRBV11-2 and J is TRBJ2-7; 13 positions agree with TRBD2. Looked up from germline, CDR1 is SGHAT and CDR2 is FQNNGV. J was trimmed by 6 bases and V by 7 bases; bases with no gene match: 9. This CDR3 is 15 amino acids long. CDR3 residues: CASNQLAGGPGEQYF. Here the CDR3 DNA reads TGTGCCAGCAACCAACTAGCGGGGGGGCCCGGCGAGCAGTACTTC.

The chain has TRBV19 and TRBJ1-5; D possibly corresponds to TRBD1 (5 bases). Germline lookup yields CDR1 LNHDA and CDR2 SQIVND (reference sequence). Trimming stripped 5 bases from V and 5 bases from J, with 10 bases between. The CDR3 extends over 13 amino acids. The CDR3 region has the DNA TGTGCCAGTAGTGGCAGGGCCGATCAGCCCCAGCATTTT. Translation gives CASSGRADQPQHF.

The chain links TRBV2 to TRBJ1-3, with TRBD1 matching 12 bases. Germline V gives CDR1 SNHLY, CDR2 FYNNEI. V gave up 6 bases and J gave up 2 bases; unmatched junction bases: 5. The CDR3 contains 16 residues. The CDR3 DNA is TGTGCCAGCAGCGGGACAGGGGGCCCTGCTGGAAACACCATATATTTT. Its protein product is CASSGTGGPAGNTIYF.

The V gene is TRBV19, the J gene TRBJ2-3; 9 bases are shared with TRBD1. Germline loops: CDR1 LNHDA, CDR2 SQIVND (reference sequence). The CDR3 runs 15 residues. V lost 10 bases and J lost 6; bases outside the gene matches: 14. CDR3 protein: CATTSRDRVGDTQYF. As DNA, the CDR3 is TGTGCCACTACGTCCCGGGACAGGGTAGGGGATACGCAGTATTTT.

J is TRBJ1-1 and V is TRBV2, with D tentatively TRBD1 (5 bases). Trimming took off 8 bases at V and 4 bases at J, with 17 bases between the two ends. This CDR3 has 14 amino acids. Germline V lookup: CDR1 SNHLY, CDR2 FYNNEI. CDR3 nucleotide sequence: TGTGCCAGCTTGGGGAGGGAGGGGAGCACTGAAGCTTTCTTT. It specifies CASLGREGSTEAFF.

This clone showed up just a few times. This chain joins TRBV2 and TRBJ1-6; no firm D call. In germline, CDR1 is SNHLY, CDR2 FYNNEI. This CDR3 has 15 residues. The V end lost 6 bases, the J end lost 7 bases, and 16 bases lay between the germline ends. The CDR3 is CASRPLGVQNSPLHF. DNA for the CDR3: TGTGCCAGCAGGCCCCTAGGCGTCCAGAATTCACCCCTCCACTTT. Combining the CDR3 with reference TRBV2 and TRBJ1-6 gives the whole variable domain EPEVTQTPSHQVTQMGQEVILRCVPISNHLYFYWYRQILGQKVEFLVSFYNNEISEKSEIFDDQFSVERPDGSNFTLKIRSTKLEDSAMYFCASRPLGVQNSPLHFGNGTRLTVT.

The V and J genes are TRBV4-1 and TRBJ1-2; D gene uncertain. The V and J ends lost 1 base and 4 bases respectively, with 13 bases between them. Germline V gives CDR1 MGHRA, CDR2 YSYEKL. There are 15 residues in the CDR3. CDR3 amino acids: CASSQAGTRLYGYTF. The CDR3 DNA reads TGCGCCAGCAGCCAAGCGGGAACTAGACTCTATGGCTACACCTTC.